This T cell receptor beta chain comes out of a study of blood T cell repertoires in COVID-19. The wider study: COVID-19 samples from acute and convalescent phases originated in the United States, Italy and Spain. Nucleic acid was either cDNA or gDNA, and it came from T cells, B-cell-depleted T cells, or PBMCs.

Looked up from germline, CDR1 is SGHDT and CDR2 is YYEEEE. CDR3 length: 12 amino acids. Deletions cut 3 bases from V and 6 bases from J, with 7 bases between. How the authors handled the data: Nucleated cell number was recorded as an estimate derived from reference gene primer amplification. Profiling relied on immunoSEQ multiplex PCR, and the TCRdb table lists in-frame clones only, not all of them. Clone size and V and J calls were adopted from that table, with D and trimming inferred from the DNA. The table includes about 110,000 clones, about nine tenths detected once. The sample consisted of peripheral blood. The sequence was collected from a woman in her 30s with acute or convalescent COVID-19. V is TRBV5-6 and J is TRBJ1-5, with D hard to call. CDR3 sequence: CASSSLSQPQHF. CDR3 in DNA: TGTGCCAGCAGCTCTCTTAGTCAGCCCCAGCATTTT.